The entry below describes one T cell receptor (beta chain). What this receptor recognizes is not known. There are no base qualities to consult, and no much larger clone falls within one base. For a few healthy donors, CD8+ T cells were sorted from blood, dermis and epidermis, and the TCR beta CDR3 regions of these cells were analysed. Both blood and skin samples were provided by each TCR-sequenced donor, and all TCR-sequenced donors were healthy individuals. Before TCR beta sequencing, CD8+ T cell populations were isolated by sorting. Skin was separated into dermal and epidermal compartments before T cells were analysed. The library was made by the immunoSEQ multiplex PCR assay. The paper's processing steps were these. Across the sorted blood, dermal and epidermal CD8+ T cell populations, TCR V beta family usage frequencies were compared. The table was pulled from immuneACCESS by TCRdb, which kept in-frame rearrangements only. Such tables lose some clones; where checked, under half of the loss comes from unresolved V genes, and the rest has no known cause. V and J calls and clone size are given by that table; D and trimming were obtained from the DNA. Here the sample has 250 to 300 clones; roughly nine tenths occur a single time. Of the sample, around 28% falls within the top ten clones.

The sample is drawn from a study of CD49a tissue-resident CD8 T cells in human skin (dated 2017 in TCRdb). As for the study more broadly: Subsets of tissue-resident memory CD8+ T cells in human skin, defined by their expression of CD49a, CD69 and CD103, were what the study examined.

V has 8 bases trimmed and J has 2 bases trimmed; junction bases matching no gene number 7. The CDR3 measures 14 amino acids from cysteine to phenylalanine. CDR3 DNA is the only sequence kept; it has 42 bases, read in frame from the first base. In the germline V gene, CDR1 corresponds to MNHNS and CDR2 to SASEGT. The material sequenced was CD103+ CD49a- CD8+ T cells sorted from skin epidermis. This clonotype was sampled from a human donor in good health. The rearranged chain carries TRBV6-1 and TRBJ2-3, with 7 central nucleotides matching TRBD1. The DNA sequence is as follows: TGTGCCAGCGGGCCGGGACAGCACACAGATACGCAGTATTTT. It translates to CASGPGQHTDTQYF.